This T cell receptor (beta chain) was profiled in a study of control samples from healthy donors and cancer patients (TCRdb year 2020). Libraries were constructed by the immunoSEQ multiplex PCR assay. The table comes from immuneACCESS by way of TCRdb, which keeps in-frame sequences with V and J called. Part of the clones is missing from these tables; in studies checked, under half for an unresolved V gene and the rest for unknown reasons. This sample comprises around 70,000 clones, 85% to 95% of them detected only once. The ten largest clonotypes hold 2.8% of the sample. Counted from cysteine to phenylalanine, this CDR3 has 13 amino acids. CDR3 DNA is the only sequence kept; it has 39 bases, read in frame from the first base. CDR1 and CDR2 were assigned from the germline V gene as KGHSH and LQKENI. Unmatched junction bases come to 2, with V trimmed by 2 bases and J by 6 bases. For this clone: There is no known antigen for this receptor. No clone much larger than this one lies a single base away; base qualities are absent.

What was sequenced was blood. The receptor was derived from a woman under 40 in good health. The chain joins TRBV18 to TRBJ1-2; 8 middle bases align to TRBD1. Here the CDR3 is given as CASSPGQGDGYTF. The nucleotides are TGTGCCAGCTCACCAGGACAGGGCGATGGCTACACCTTC.